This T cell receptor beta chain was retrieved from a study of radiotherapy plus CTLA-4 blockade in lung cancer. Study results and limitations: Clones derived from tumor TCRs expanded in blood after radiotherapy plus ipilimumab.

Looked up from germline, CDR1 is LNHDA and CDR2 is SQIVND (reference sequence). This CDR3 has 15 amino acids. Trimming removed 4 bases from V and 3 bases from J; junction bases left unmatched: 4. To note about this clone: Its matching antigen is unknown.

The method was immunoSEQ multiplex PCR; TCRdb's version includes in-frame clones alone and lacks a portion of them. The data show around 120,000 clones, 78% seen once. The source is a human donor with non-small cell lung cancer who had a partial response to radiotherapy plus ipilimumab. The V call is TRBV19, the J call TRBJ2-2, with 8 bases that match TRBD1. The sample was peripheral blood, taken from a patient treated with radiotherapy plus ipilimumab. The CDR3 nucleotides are TGTGCCAGTAGTACCACAGGGGGAGACACCGGGGAGCTGTTTTTT. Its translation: CASSTTGGDTGELFF.